This TCR beta chain stems from a study of cytomegalovirus exposure and HLA in healthy donors. As for the study in general: There were 117 million unique TCR beta sequences, drawn from about 179 million T cells, in an earlier analysis. The study's findings and limits: Overall, approximately 150 TCR beta chains were annotated as cytomegalovirus-associated. The authors later found TCR association rates varying by HLA locus, with DRB1 most and HLA-C fewest. A prior analysis recorded that most TCR beta V segments were productive about 87% or about 30% of the time.

Germline V gives CDR1 SGHTA, CDR2 FQGTGA. The V end was cut by 3 bases, the J end by 6 bases, with 8 bases between. The CDR3 has 13 amino acids. Use of 60 Vbeta and 13 Jbeta primers characterized the PCR. Libraries were prepared by immunoSEQ multiplex PCR; TCRdb keeps only in-frame clonotypes and omits some of them. The sample yields more than 95,000 clones, about 80% seen once. On this clone itself: Its target is not known.

This receptor was taken from a woman in her fifties or sixties in good health and CMV-seronegative. Material for sequencing was PBMCs. The chain recombines TRBV7-3 with TRBJ2-2; D is perhaps TRBD1 (5 bases). The CDR3 loop reads CASSFGRAGELFF. The DNA of the CDR3 is TGTGCCAGCAGCTTTGGCAGGGCCGGGGAGCTGTTTTTT.